The 29 T cell receptor beta chains below come from one sample, sequenced in a study of regulatory T cells in long-lasting Graves disease. Investigators prepared the TCR beta libraries by applying iRepertoire HTBI primers and Arm-PCR of CDR3 regions. TCRdb re-called the multiplex PCR reads with MiXCR, one entry per CDR3 protein. The data contain more than 650,000 distinct CDR3 sequences, approximately 31% of them seen just once; the ten biggest clones take up about two fifths. Time point denoted: persistent/refractory GD, antithyroid drugs over 5 years with positive TRAb. Extracted RNA from PBMCs served as the source of the TCR library. Sequencing was performed on peripheral blood mononuclear cells (PBMCs), taken when the disease was refractory, from a patient treated with antithyroid drugs. Every receptor here comes from a female donor with Graves disease.

Comment on this clonotype: A read error is possible here, since a much larger clone lies one base away. Here the CDR3 omits its conserved ending phenylalanine or tryptophan, so a read error is the likely source. The chain couples TRBV12-3 or TRBV12-4 to TRBJ1-2; a possible D gene is TRBD1 (5 bases). The CDR3 totals 13 residues. Trimming removed 8 bases at V and 7 bases at J, with 17 bases between. CDR3 region: CASRQGTDGGYTL. The CDR3 DNA reads TGTGCCAGCCGGCAGGGCACCGACGGTGGCTACACCCTC.

This clonotype was seen at least ten times. This sequence joins TRBV28 and TRBJ1-4, with 7 bases aligning to TRBD1. Germline lookup yields CDR1 MDHEN and CDR2 SYDVKM. This CDR3 has 15 amino acids. J was trimmed by 0 bases and V by 5 bases; bases with no gene match: 3. The CDR3 bases are TGTGCCAGCAGTAGCGACAGGGCAACTAATGAAAAACTGTTTTTT. This encodes CASSSDRATNEKLFF. The full variable domain, its missing parts supplied by reference TRBV28 and TRBJ1-4, is DVKVTQSSRYLVKRTGEKVFLECVQDMDHENMFWYRQDPGLGLRLIYFSYDVKMKEKGDIPEGYSVSREKKERFSLILESASTNQTSMYLCASSSDRATNEKLFFGSGTQLSVL.

This clonotype was found a few times. The V gene is TRBV13, the J gene TRBJ1-4; D call uncertain. Trimming left V 2 bases short and J 6 bases short, with 10 bases between. CDR3 size: 14 residues. Germline CDR1 is PRHDT and CDR2 is FYEKMQ (reference sequence). This CDR3 reads CASSLRRRDEKLFF. In nucleotides, the CDR3 is TGTGCCAGCAGCTTACGGAGGCGGGATGAAAAACTGTTTTTT. The full variable domain, in which reference TRBV13 and TRBJ1-4 provide the parts outside the CDR3, is AAGVIQSPRHLIKEKRETATLKCYPIPRHDTVYWYQQGPGQDPQFLISFYEKMQSDKGSIPDRFSAQQFSDYHSELNMSSLELGDSALYFCASSLRRRDEKLFFGSGTQLSVL.

At least ten counts were recorded for this clonotype. The chain has TRBV11-2 and TRBJ1-1; D is uncertain. Trimming left V 0 bases short and J 1 base short, with 3 bases between. CDR3 length: 13 amino acids. CDR1 is SGHAT and CDR2 is FQNNGV in the germline V gene. DNA for the CDR3: TGTGCCAGCAGCTTAGAACCGAACACTGAAGCTTTCTTT. As protein: CASSLEPNTEAFF.

This clonotype appeared a few times. The V gene is TRBV28, the J gene TRBJ1-6, with 9 bases matching TRBD1. This CDR3 region has 15 residues. CDR1 and CDR2 (germline): MDHEN, SYDVKM. V lost 8 bases, J lost 7 bases, and 9 bases stayed unmatched. Here the CDR3 DNA reads TGTGCCAGCTCAAGTGCTGGGACAGGGAATTCACCCCTCCACTTT. Translation gives CASSSAGTGNSPLHF.

The rearrangement links TRBV7-9 to TRBJ2-2; D call uncertain. Between the trimmed V and J ends, which lost 1 base and 4 bases, there was a span of 7 bases. The germline V gene has CDR1 SEHNR and CDR2 FQNEAQ (reference sequence). This CDR3 has 14 amino acids. CDR3 residues: CASSLDLVTGELFF. In DNA form, the CDR3 reads TGTGCCAGCAGCTTAGATTTGGTCACCGGGGAGCTGTTTTTT.

This clonotype was observed a few times. The chain couples TRBV20-1 to TRBJ1-5; TRBD1 might be the D (5 bases). CDR1 and CDR2 (germline): DFQATT, SNEGSKA (reference sequence). The germline V and J ends were trimmed by 1 base and 7 bases, with 8 bases remaining between them. The CDR3 spans 12 residues. The CDR3: CSARVGEQPQHF. The CDR3 DNA sequence: TGCAGTGCTAGAGTAGGGGAGCAGCCCCAGCATTTT.

This clonotype was detected only a few times. The junction does not match germline at one end; this may be a read error. J is TRBJ1-5 and V is TRBV27; possible D gene TRBD1, 6 bases. Germline V gene lookup returns CDR1 MNHEY and CDR2 SMNVEV (reference sequence). CDR3 length: 18 amino acids. CDR3 DNA: TGTGCCAGCAGTCTATCGACAGGACCCCCGTATAGCAATCAGCCCCAGCATTTT. Translation: CASSLSTGPPYSNQPQHF.

This clonotype was recorded a few times. This chain uses TRBV28 with TRBJ2-1; 9 positions agree with TRBD1. The CDR3 runs 13 residues. Per the germline V gene, CDR1 is MDHEN and CDR2 is SYDVKM. J was trimmed by 8 bases and V by 6 bases; bases with no gene match: 5. The CDR3 DNA reads TGTGCCAGCAGACTCTGGACAGGGGATGAGCAGTTCTTC. It specifies CASRLWTGDEQFF.

This chain joins TRBV29-1 and TRBJ1-2, with TRBD1 as a possible D gene (6 bases). CDR1 and CDR2 (germline): SQVTM, ANQGSEA. V lost 3 bases to trimming and J lost 4 bases, with 15 bases between them. CDR3 length: 14 amino acids. The CDR3 loop reads CSVDPQGIPYGYTF. CDR3 nucleotides: TGCAGCGTTGACCCGCAGGGGATCCCCTATGGCTACACCTTC.

The sample holds a few counts of this clonotype. This chain uses TRBV9 with TRBJ2-7; D gene uncertain. The CDR3 consists of 13 residues. Germline CDR1 is SGDLS and CDR2 is YYNGEE. Trimming left V 3 bases short and J 1 base short, with 8 bases between. The CDR3 protein is CASSDPSSYEQYF. The CDR3 nucleotides read TGTGCCAGCAGCGACCCAAGTTCCTACGAGCAGTACTTC. The variable domain in full, completed from reference TRBV9 and TRBJ2-7, reads DSGVTQTPKHLITATGQRVTLRCSPRSGDLSVYWYQQSLDQGLQFLIQYYNGEERAKGNILERFSAQQFPDLHSELNLSSLELGDSALYFCASSDPSSYEQYFGPGTRLTVT.

V usage is TRBV6-2 or TRBV6-3 and J usage is TRBJ2-3; 9 positions agree with TRBD2. Germline lookup yields CDR1 MNHEY and CDR2 SVGEGT. V lost 2 bases and J lost 3; bases outside the gene matches: 9. The CDR3 runs to 17 residues. The CDR3 region has the DNA TGTGCCAGCAGTTACGCCGCGGGACTAGCAAGGACAGATACGCAGTATTTT. This sequence encodes CASSYAAGLARTDTQYF.

Only a few counts were recorded for this clonotype. J is TRBJ1-6 and V is TRBV19; D not resolved. Looked up from germline, CDR1 is LNHDA and CDR2 is SQIVND (reference sequence). There are 15 residues in the CDR3. The germline V and J ends were trimmed by 6 bases and 0 bases, with 9 bases remaining between them. DNA of the CDR3: TGTGCCAGTAGCGGACTCTTCTCCTATAATTCACCCCTCCACTTT. The encoded protein is CASSGLFSYNSPLHF.

The chain carries TRBV20-1 and TRBJ1-5; TRBD1 matches at 9 bases. Trimming took 3 bases from V and 7 from J; bases not matched to a gene: 10. CDR1 DFQATT and CDR2 SNEGSKA come from the germline V gene (reference sequence). The CDR3 totals 15 residues. The CDR3 protein is CSASPGTGSWQPQHF. The DNA of the CDR3 is TGCAGTGCTAGTCCAGGGACAGGGTCGTGGCAGCCCCAGCATTTT.

The table lists this clonotype with a count of one. V usage is TRBV9 and J usage is TRBJ1-2, with unresolved D. The CDR3 loop spans 15 amino acids. Trimming left V 0 bases short and J 8 bases short, with 17 bases between. The germline gives CDR1 SGDLS, CDR2 YYNGEE. CDR3 sequence reads: CASSVDESDLGGYTF. The CDR3 DNA follows: TGTGCCAGCAGCGTAGACGAGAGCGACTTGGGCGGCTACACCTTC.

V usage is TRBV18 and J usage is TRBJ2-2; D remains ambiguous. V lost 8 bases and J 5 bases, leaving 12 bases between the germline ends. This CDR3 spans 13 amino acids. Looked up from germline, CDR1 is KGHSH and CDR2 is LQKENI. CDR3 loop: CASGRKGTGELFF. The CDR3 region has the DNA TGTGCCAGCGGACGAAAAGGGACCGGGGAGCTGTTTTTT.

This sequence joins TRBV6-1 and TRBJ1-5; D is ambiguous. V lost 4 bases and J 5 bases, leaving 12 bases between the germline ends. The CDR3 totals 14 residues. Germline assignment: CDR1 MNHNS and CDR2 SASEGT. The CDR3 DNA reads TGTGCCAGCAGTGGGGGTTCGGTCGATCAGCCCCAGCATTTT. It yields the protein CASSGGSVDQPQHF.

The chain couples TRBV20-1 to TRBJ2-7; 8 positions agree with TRBD1. The V gene's germline CDR1 is DFQATT and CDR2 SNEGSKA (reference sequence). V was pared by 5 bases and J by 5 bases, with 5 bases of the junction left unmatched. There are 12 residues in the CDR3. CDR3 sequence (DNA): TGCAGTGCTTTACAGGGGGTGGACGAGCAGTACTTC. It yields the protein CSALQGVDEQYF.

This clonotype was counted only a few times. The chain couples TRBV18 to TRBJ1-1; 10 nucleotides line up with TRBD1. V lost 3 bases, J lost 6 bases, and 4 bases stayed unmatched. Per the germline V gene, CDR1 is KGHSH and CDR2 is LQKENI. CDR3 length: 14 amino acids. CDR3 coding DNA: TGTGCCAGCTCACCTCGGACAGGGGGGGCTGAAGCTTTCTTT. Translated: CASSPRTGGAEAFF.

Note on this clonotype: This may be a read error, as it is one base from a much larger clone. The V and J genes are TRBV12-3 or TRBV12-4 and TRBJ2-7; no firm D call. The CDR3 extends over 11 amino acids. The DNA of the CDR3 is TGTGCCAGCAGTGTGGCGGCCATTCCGCGGTTC. This sequence encodes CASSVAAIPRF.

This clonotype was recorded a few times. CDR3 protein: CSVVLGETQYF. CDR3 sequence (DNA): TGCAGCGTTGTTTTGGGGGAGACCCAGTACTTC. The rearrangement links TRBV29-1 to TRBJ2-5; D is unresolved. The V end lost 4 bases, the J end lost 5 bases, and 8 bases lay between the germline ends. The CDR3 consists of 11 residues. Germline lookup yields CDR1 SQVTM and CDR2 ANQGSEA.

V gene TRBV9 combines with J gene TRBJ2-5; D is perhaps TRBD1 or TRBD2 (5 bases each). Germline-derived CDR1 and CDR2 are SGDLS and YYNGEE. This CDR3 region has 15 residues. The V end lost 4 bases, the J end lost 7 bases, and 20 bases lay between the germline ends. CDR3 region: CASSQAGTRVGTQYF. The CDR3 coding sequence is TGTGCCAGCAGCCAGGCCGGGACCCGCGTCGGGACCCAGTACTTC. Using reference TRBV9 and TRBJ2-5 for the parts outside the CDR3, the full variable domain is DSGVTQTPKHLITATGQRVTLRCSPRSGDLSVYWYQQSLDQGLQFLIQYYNGEERAKGNILERFSAQQFPDLHSELNLSSLELGDSALYFCASSQAGTRVGTQYFGPGTRLLVL.

The chain uses TRBV11-3 and TRBJ2-3; D remains ambiguous. This CDR3 comprises 14 residues. Germline CDR1 reads SGHNT; CDR2 reads YENEEA. Trimming left V 1 base short and J 2 bases short, with 7 bases between. In nucleotides, the CDR3 is TGTGCCAGCAGCTTAGTTGACAACACAGATACGCAGTATTTT. Amino acids: CASSLVDNTDTQYF.

This clonotype came up a few times. V is TRBV28 and J is TRBJ1-6; no firm D call. From germline, CDR1 is MDHEN and CDR2 SYDVKM. This CDR3 comprises 16 residues. The V end was cut by 5 bases, the J end by 0 bases, with 11 bases between. The chain's CDR3 is CASSVRFSSYNSPLHF. As DNA, the CDR3 is TGTGCCAGCAGTGTCAGGTTTAGCTCCTATAATTCACCCCTCCACTTT.

The J gene is TRBJ2-4, the V gene TRBV7-2; 10 positions agree with TRBD1. This CDR3 region has 15 residues. V shed 3 bases, J shed 6 bases, and the junction held 5 bases outside the gene matches. CDR1 SGHTA and CDR2 FQGNSA come from the germline V gene. The CDR3 loop is CASSFLRDRGNIQYF. The CDR3, as DNA: TGTGCCAGCAGCTTTCTCCGGGACAGGGGAAACATTCAGTACTTC.

The chain carries TRBV9 and TRBJ2-7; 7 nucleotides match TRBD1. The germline CDR1 and CDR2 sequences are SGDLS and YYNGEE. The CDR3 sequence is 16 residues long. The V and J ends lost 0 bases and 5 bases, in that order; junction bases with no gene match: 11. CDR3 loop: CASSVGNVQGFDEQYF. In DNA form, the CDR3 reads TGTGCCAGCAGCGTAGGGAATGTACAGGGGTTCGACGAGCAGTACTTC. Full variable domain (missing parts from reference TRBV9 and TRBJ2-7): DSGVTQTPKHLITATGQRVTLRCSPRSGDLSVYWYQQSLDQGLQFLIQYYNGEERAKGNILERFSAQQFPDLHSELNLSSLELGDSALYFCASSVGNVQGFDEQYFGPGTRLTVT.

Many counts were recorded for this clonotype. The rearrangement links TRBV28 to TRBJ1-2, with unresolved D. CDR3 length equals 14 residues. Germline V gene lookup returns CDR1 MDHEN and CDR2 SYDVKM. The V end was cut by 3 bases, the J end by 4 bases, with 12 bases between. CDR3 DNA sequence: TGTGCCAGCAGTTTGGAGGGAGATATCTATGGCTACACCTTC. Translating gives CASSLEGDIYGYTF.

Concerning this clonotype itself: No conserved phenylalanine or tryptophan ends this CDR3, so it is likely a read error. The rearrangement links TRBV12-3 or TRBV12-4 to TRBJ2-1; TRBD2 aligns across 10 bases. This CDR3 spans 17 amino acids. V lost 2 bases, J lost 4 bases, and 8 bases stayed unmatched. The CDR3 spells CASSLLGAGGSYNEQFL. The CDR3 region has the DNA TGTGCCAGCAGTTTATTAGGAGCGGGAGGGAGTTACAATGAGCAGTTCCTC.

This clonotype was seen a handful of times. The chain is built from TRBV20-1 and TRBJ2-5; 11 bases fit TRBD2. With 6 bases clipped from V and 4 bases from J, the junction kept 7 bases outside the gene matches. Germline V gene data show CDR1 as DFQATT and CDR2 as SNEGSKA (reference sequence). The CDR3 length is 14 residues. CDR3 nucleotides: TGCAGTGCAGTACCCGGGACTAGCGGAGAGACCCAGTACTTC. Translated: CSAVPGTSGETQYF.